This TCR beta chain was captured by sequencing in a study of early T cells in non-severe SARS-CoV-2 infection. V lost 2 bases, J lost 3 bases, and 10 bases lay in between. The CDR3 is 14 residues long. CDR1 is MNHEY and CDR2 is SVGEGT in the germline V gene. In TCRdb, the 5' RACE reads were re-called with MiXCR into one record per CDR3 protein. The data show approximately 69,000 distinct CDR3 sequences, about 12% seen once. The sequenced material came from whole blood. The gene calls are TRBV6-2 or TRBV6-3 and TRBJ1-1; tentative D call: TRBD1 (5 bases). The sequence came from an adult who was a healthcare worker with PCR-confirmed SARS-CoV-2 infection or an uninfected control (not recorded which). This CDR3 reads CASSYIQGYTEAFF. CDR3 nucleotides: TGTGCCAGCAGTTACATCCAGGGCTACACTGAAGCTTTCTTT.